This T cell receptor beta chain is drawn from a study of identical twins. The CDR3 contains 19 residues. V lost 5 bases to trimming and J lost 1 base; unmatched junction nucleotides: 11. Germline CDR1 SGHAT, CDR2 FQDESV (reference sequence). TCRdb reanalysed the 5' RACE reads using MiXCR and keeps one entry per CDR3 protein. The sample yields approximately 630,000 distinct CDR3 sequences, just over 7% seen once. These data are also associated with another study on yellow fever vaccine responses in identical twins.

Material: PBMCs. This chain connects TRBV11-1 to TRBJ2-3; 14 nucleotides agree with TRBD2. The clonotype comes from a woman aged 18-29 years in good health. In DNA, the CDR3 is TGTGCCAGCAGCGGCAGACTAGCGGGGGGGAGCCTAGGCACAGATACGCAGTATTTT. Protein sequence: CASSGRLAGGSLGTDTQYF.